Listed here is a single T cell receptor (beta chain). The data were obtained in a study of patients and donors after allogeneic stem cell transplantation. Germline V gives CDR1 ENHRY, CDR2 SYGVKD. Trimming left V 7 bases short and J 0 bases short, with 12 bases between. The CDR3 sequence is 14 residues long. TCRdb independently ran MiXCR on the RT-PCR reads; one entry per CDR3 protein. This sample has 190,000 or so distinct CDR3 sequences, with roughly two fifths found just once. The sequence was obtained from a human donor who was either an allogeneic HSCT recipient or a stem cell or donor lymphocyte infusion donor (not recorded which). It is not recorded whose cells these are; they may come from a transplant donor. The chain carries TRBV10-3 and TRBJ1-1; D remains ambiguous. The sequenced sample was blood, either unsorted or a sorted T cell fraction (not recorded which). The chain's CDR3 is CAINKDGMNTEAFF. Here the CDR3 DNA reads TGTGCCATCAACAAGGACGGAATGAACACTGAAGCTTTCTTT.